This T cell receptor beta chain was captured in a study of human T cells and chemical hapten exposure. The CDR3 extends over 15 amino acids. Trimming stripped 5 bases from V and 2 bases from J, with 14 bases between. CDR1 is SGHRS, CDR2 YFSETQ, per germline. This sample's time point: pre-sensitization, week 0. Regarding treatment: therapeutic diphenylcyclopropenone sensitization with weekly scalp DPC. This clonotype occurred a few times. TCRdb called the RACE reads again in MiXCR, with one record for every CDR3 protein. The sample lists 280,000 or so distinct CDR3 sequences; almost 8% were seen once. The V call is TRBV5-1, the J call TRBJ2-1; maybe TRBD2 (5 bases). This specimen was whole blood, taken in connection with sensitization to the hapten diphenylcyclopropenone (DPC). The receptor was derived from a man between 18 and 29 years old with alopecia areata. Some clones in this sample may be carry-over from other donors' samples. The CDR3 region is CASRFKEAAYNEQFF. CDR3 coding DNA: TGCGCCAGCAGGTTTAAGGAGGCAGCCTACAATGAGCAGTTCTTC.